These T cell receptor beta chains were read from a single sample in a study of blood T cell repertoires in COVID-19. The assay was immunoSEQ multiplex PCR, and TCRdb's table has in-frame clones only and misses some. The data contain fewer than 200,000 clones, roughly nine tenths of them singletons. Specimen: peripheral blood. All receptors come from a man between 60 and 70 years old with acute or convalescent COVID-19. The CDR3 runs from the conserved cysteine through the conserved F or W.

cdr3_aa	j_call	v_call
CASSPPTRVSTEAFF	TRBJ1-1	TRBV19
CASSPGDLTDTQYF	TRBJ2-3	TRBV18
CASSFRHYEQYF	TRBJ2-7	TRBV5-4
CASSLEKLAGVGEQYF	TRBJ2-7	TRBV7-2
CASSQYEGGMTRETQYF	TRBJ2-5	TRBV14
CASIPPPRAGELFF	TRBJ2-2	TRBV2
CSVVAGVFGEQYF	TRBJ2-7	TRBV29-1
CATSERDRVAGELFF	TRBJ2-2	TRBV24-1
CACTAGDGYTF	TRBJ1-2	TRBV30
CASSWTGGSTVYGYTF	TRBJ1-2	TRBV19
CASSVGAIGFSGNTIYF	TRBJ1-3	TRBV9
CASKAGESYNEQFF	TRBJ2-1	TRBV6-6
CASSLIPGNYGYTF	TRBJ1-2	TRBV7-3
CSVEGTEGSHNEQFF	TRBJ2-1	TRBV29-1
CASSISHTGTGDYGYTF	TRBJ1-2	TRBV19
CASGSRQPRGEKLFF	TRBJ1-4	TRBV19
CAWSRNEQYF	TRBJ2-7	TRBV30
CASSLHRGSPLHF	TRBJ1-6	TRBV11-3
CASSVTSGTYEQYF	TRBJ2-7	TRBV9
CASSQSQSPLHF	TRBJ1-6	TRBV3-1/TRBV3-2
CASSSKRVLTDTQYF	TRBJ2-3	TRBV13
CASKGVDIGGNTIYF	TRBJ1-3	TRBV19
CSVAGLAGEETQYF	TRBJ2-5	TRBV29-1
CASSLKGGVDYGYTF	TRBJ1-2	TRBV7-3
CASSLAHGATNEKLFF	TRBJ1-4	TRBV5-1
CASSDRGSRTEAFF	TRBJ1-1	TRBV6-1
CASSIQGSHTEAFF	TRBJ1-1	TRBV5-1
CATSGAQTGGVYGYTF	TRBJ1-2	TRBV24-1
CASSEIPGYASGNTIYF	TRBJ1-3	TRBV6-1
CASSQDSEQYF	TRBJ2-7	TRBV3-1/TRBV3-2
CASSSTSGYTGELFF	TRBJ2-2	TRBV9
CASRGTDKNTEAFF	TRBJ1-1	TRBV19
CASSPQWQGVDGYTF	TRBJ1-2	TRBV27
CATSADRLDGYTF	TRBJ1-2	TRBV24-1
CATSDSRPGDTQYF	TRBJ2-3	TRBV24-1
CASNKELTPRTSTDTQYF	TRBJ2-3	TRBV9
CASSDEGLGANVLTF	TRBJ2-6	TRBV6-4
CAAQGSPSREQYF	TRBJ2-7	TRBV30
CSASAPSSGNLEQYF	TRBJ2-7	TRBV20-1
CASSSPGQSMWGYTF	TRBJ1-2	TRBV6-2/TRBV6-3
CASSLGGVGTEAFF	TRBJ1-1	TRBV5-4
CASSKEFYGYTF	TRBJ1-2	TRBV19